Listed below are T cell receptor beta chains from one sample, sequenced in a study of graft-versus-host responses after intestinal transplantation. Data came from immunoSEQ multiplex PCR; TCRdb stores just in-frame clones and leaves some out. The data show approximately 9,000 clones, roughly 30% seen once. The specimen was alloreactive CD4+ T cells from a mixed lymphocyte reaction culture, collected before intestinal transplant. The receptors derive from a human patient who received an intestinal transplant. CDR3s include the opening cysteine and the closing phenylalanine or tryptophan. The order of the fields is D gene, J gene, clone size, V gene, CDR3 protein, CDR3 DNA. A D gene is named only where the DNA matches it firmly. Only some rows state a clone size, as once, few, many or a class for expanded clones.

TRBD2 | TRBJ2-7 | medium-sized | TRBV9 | CASSAFSGWTDEQYF | TGTGCCAGCAGCGCCTTTAGCGGGTGGACGGACGAGCAGTACTTC
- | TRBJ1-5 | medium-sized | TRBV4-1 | CASSQVWSENQPQHF | TGCGCCAGCAGCCAAGTATGGAGTGAGAATCAGCCCCAGCATTTT
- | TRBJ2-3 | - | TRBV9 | CASSVAVYTDTQYF | TGTGCCAGCAGCGTAGCGGTCTACACAGATACGCAGTATTTT
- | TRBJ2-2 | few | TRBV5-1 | CASSFTREDTGELFF | TGCGCCAGCAGCTTTACCAGGGAGGACACCGGGGAGCTGTTTTTT
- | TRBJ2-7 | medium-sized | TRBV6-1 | CASSVSFRDGTYEQYF | TGTGCCAGCAGTGTGTCATTCCGGGACGGGACCTACGAGCAGTACTTC
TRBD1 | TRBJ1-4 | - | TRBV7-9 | CASSSTGLGEKLFF | TGTGCCAGCAGCTCGACAGGGCTTGGAGAAAAACTGTTTTTT
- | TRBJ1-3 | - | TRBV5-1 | CASSVYGAHSGNTIYF | TGCGCCAGCAGCGTGTACGGGGCCCACTCTGGAAACACCATATATTTT
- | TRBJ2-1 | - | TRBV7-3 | CASSLMAEGYNEQFF | TGTGCCAGCAGCTTAATGGCGGAGGGCTACAATGAGCAGTTCTTC
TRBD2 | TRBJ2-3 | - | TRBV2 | CASSSSGRRTDTQYF | TGTGCCAGCAGTTCTAGCGGGAGACGTACAGATACGCAGTATTTT
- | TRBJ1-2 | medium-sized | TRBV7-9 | CASSLPRQNYGYTF | TGTGCCAGCAGCCTTCCTAGGCAAAACTATGGCTACACCTTC
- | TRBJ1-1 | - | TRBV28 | CASSFRPGVSEAFF | TGTGCCAGCAGTTTCAGACCCGGTGTGAGTGAAGCTTTCTTT
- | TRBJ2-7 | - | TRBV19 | CASSSIGSSGEQYF | TGTGCCAGTAGTTCTATCGGCTCATCCGGCGAGCAGTACTTC
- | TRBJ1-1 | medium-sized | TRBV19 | CASSMGGMNTEAFF | TGTGCCAGTAGTATGGGGGGCATGAACACTGAAGCTTTCTTT
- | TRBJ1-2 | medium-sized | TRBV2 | CASSEWKLGNYGYTF | TGTGCCAGCAGTGAGTGGAAATTGGGCAACTATGGCTACACCTTC
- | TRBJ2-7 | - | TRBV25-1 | CASSMTMGAYEQYF | TGTGCCAGCAGTATGACCATGGGGGCCTACGAGCAGTACTTC
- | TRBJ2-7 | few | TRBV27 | CASSLTRPSLYYEQYF | TGTGCCAGCAGTCTGACTCGCCCCTCCCTCTACTACGAGCAGTACTTC
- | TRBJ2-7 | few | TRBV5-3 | CASSFSYEQYF | TGTGCCAGCAGCTTCTCCTACGAGCAGTACTTC
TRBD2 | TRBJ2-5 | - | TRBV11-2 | CASSYNHLTSGSWWETQYF | TGTGCCAGCAGCTACAATCACTTGACTAGCGGGAGCTGGTGGGAGACCCAGTACTTC
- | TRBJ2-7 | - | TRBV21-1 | CASRRFIHVLDEQYF | TGTGCCAGCAGGCGCTTCATACACGTGTTAGACGAGCAGTACTTC
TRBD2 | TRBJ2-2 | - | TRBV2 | CASSEWSGRVAGELFF | TGTGCCAGCAGTGAATGGAGCGGGAGGGTGGCCGGGGAGCTGTTTTTT
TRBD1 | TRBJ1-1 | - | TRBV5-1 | CASSSSTGLNTEAFF | TGCGCCAGCAGCTCCTCGACAGGGTTGAACACTGAAGCTTTCTTT
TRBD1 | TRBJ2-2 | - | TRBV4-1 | CASSQTPGGEGTGELFF | TGCGCCAGCAGCCAAACTCCAGGGGGCGAGGGCACCGGGGAGCTGTTTTTT
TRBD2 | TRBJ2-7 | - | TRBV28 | CASSSGTSANEQYF | TGTGCCAGCAGTTCCGGGACTAGCGCCAACGAGCAGTACTTC
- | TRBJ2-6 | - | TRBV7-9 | CASSDQSSGANVLTF | TGTGCCAGCAGCGATCAGAGCTCTGGGGCCAACGTCCTGACTTTC
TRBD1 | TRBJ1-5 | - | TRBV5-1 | CASRDRDYNSNQPQHF | TGCGCCAGCAGGGACAGGGACTACAATAGCAATCAGCCCCAGCATTTT
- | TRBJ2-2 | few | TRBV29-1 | CSVLPGEAGELFF | TGCAGCGTCCTTCCAGGGGAGGCCGGGGAGCTGTTTTTT
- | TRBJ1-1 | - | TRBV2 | CASSEADAENTEAFF | TGTGCCAGCAGTGAAGCCGACGCAGAGAACACTGAAGCTTTCTTT
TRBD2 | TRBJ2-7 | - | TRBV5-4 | CASSQESPWASGSYEQYF | TGTGCCAGCAGCCAAGAATCTCCTTGGGCTAGCGGGAGTTACGAGCAGTACTTC
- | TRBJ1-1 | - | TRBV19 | CASSMWGMTEAFF | TGTGCCAGTAGTATGTGGGGGATGACTGAAGCTTTCTTT
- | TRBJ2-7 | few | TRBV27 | CASSYSVGEIAYEQYF | TGTGCCAGCAGTTACTCGGTGGGGGAAATAGCCTACGAGCAGTACTTC
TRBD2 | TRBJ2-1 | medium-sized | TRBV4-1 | CASSQLGTSGIDEQFF | TGCGCCAGCAGCCAACTGGGGACTAGCGGGATCGATGAGCAGTTCTTC
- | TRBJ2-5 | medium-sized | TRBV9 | CASSAWPREQETQYF | TGTGCCAGCAGCGCGTGGCCCAGGGAACAAGAGACCCAGTACTTC
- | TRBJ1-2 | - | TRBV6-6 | CASRVSPHYGYTF | TGTGCCAGCAGAGTATCCCCGCACTATGGCTACACCTTC
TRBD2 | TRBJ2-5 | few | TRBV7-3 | CASSLVTSGKGETQYF | TGTGCCAGCAGCTTAGTTACTAGCGGGAAAGGGGAGACCCAGTACTTC
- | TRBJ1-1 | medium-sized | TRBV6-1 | CASSFEGTEAFF | TGTGCCAGCAGTTTTGAGGGGACTGAAGCTTTCTTT
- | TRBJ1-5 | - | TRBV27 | CASSLSPGGGQPQHF | TGTGCCAGCAGTTTATCGCCTGGGGGGGGTCAGCCCCAGCATTTT
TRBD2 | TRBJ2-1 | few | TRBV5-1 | CASSLRLAAYPYNEQFF | TGCGCCAGCAGCCTCCGACTAGCGGCCTACCCCTACAATGAGCAGTTCTTC
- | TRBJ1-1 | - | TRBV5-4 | CASSHNRGRYFTEAFF | TGTGCCAGCAGCCATAATAGGGGCCGCTACTTCACTGAAGCTTTCTTT
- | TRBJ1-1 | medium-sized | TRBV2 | CASSPRPGRGTEAFF | TGTGCCAGCAGCCCTAGACCCGGGAGGGGCACTGAAGCTTTCTTT
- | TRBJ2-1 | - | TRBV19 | CASSSHTGNEQFF | TGTGCCAGTAGTTCTCACACAGGGAATGAGCAGTTCTTC
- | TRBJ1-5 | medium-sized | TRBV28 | CASAPVGSNQPQHF | TGTGCCAGCGCCCCCGTGGGTAGCAATCAGCCCCAGCATTTT
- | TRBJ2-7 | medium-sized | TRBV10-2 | CASSEGIYYEQYF | TGCGCCAGCAGTGAAGGCATCTACTACGAGCAGTACTTC
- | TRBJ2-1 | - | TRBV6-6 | CASSYVRGLLNEQFF | TGTGCCAGCAGTTACGTCAGGGGCCTTCTGAATGAGCAGTTCTTC
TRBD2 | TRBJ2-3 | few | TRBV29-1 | CSVEDRGTTTDTQYF | TGCAGCGTTGAAGATCGGGGGACTACCACAGATACGCAGTATTTT
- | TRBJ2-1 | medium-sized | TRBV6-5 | CASFTGSYGNEQFF | TGTGCCAGCTTCACCGGGAGTTACGGAAATGAGCAGTTCTTC